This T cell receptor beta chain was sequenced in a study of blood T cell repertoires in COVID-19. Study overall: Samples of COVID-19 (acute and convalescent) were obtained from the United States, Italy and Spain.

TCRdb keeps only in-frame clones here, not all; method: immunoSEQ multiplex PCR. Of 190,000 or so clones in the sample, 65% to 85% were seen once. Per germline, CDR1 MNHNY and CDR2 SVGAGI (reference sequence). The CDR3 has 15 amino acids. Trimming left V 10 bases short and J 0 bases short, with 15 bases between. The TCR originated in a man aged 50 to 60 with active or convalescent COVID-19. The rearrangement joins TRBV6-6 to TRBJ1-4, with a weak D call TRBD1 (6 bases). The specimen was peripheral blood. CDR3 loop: CATTGGGTTNEKLFF. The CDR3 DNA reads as TGTGCCACCACCGGCGGGGGCACAACTAATGAAAAACTGTTTTTT.